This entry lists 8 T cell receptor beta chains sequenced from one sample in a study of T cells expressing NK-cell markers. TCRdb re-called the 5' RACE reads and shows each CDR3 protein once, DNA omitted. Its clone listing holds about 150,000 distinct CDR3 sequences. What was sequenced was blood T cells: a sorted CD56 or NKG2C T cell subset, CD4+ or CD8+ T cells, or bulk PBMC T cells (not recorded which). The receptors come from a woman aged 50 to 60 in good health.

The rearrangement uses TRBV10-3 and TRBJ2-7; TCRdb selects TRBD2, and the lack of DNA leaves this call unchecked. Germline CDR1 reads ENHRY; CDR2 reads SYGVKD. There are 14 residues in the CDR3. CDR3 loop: CATQSREGHYEQYF.

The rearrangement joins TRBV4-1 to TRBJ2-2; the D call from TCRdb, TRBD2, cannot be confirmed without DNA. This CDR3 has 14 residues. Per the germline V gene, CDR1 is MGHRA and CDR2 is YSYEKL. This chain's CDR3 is CASSQDRGHRELFF.

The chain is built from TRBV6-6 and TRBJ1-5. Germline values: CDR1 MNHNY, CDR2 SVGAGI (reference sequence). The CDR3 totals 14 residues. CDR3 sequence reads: CASSFSSSNQPQHF.

The CDR3 here is CASSLQRWTEAFF. The chain is built from TRBV28 and TRBJ1-1. This CDR3 contains 13 residues. In germline, CDR1 is MDHEN, CDR2 SYDVKM.

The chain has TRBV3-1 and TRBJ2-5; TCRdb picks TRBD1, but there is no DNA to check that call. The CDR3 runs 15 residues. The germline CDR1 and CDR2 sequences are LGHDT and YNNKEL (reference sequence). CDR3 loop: CASSHTTGSGETQYF.

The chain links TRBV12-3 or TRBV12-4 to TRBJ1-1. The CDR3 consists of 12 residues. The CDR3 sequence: CASKPDGLEAFF.

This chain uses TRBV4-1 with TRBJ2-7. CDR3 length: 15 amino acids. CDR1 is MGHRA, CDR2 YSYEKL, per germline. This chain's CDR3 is CASSQEAREYYEQYF.

The CDR3 loop is CAISDPPGTETQYF. The genes are TRBV10-3 and TRBJ2-5; TCRdb gives TRBD1 as the D gene, but with no DNA this cannot be confirmed. CDR3 length: 14 amino acids. The V gene's germline CDR1 is ENHRY and CDR2 SYGVKD.